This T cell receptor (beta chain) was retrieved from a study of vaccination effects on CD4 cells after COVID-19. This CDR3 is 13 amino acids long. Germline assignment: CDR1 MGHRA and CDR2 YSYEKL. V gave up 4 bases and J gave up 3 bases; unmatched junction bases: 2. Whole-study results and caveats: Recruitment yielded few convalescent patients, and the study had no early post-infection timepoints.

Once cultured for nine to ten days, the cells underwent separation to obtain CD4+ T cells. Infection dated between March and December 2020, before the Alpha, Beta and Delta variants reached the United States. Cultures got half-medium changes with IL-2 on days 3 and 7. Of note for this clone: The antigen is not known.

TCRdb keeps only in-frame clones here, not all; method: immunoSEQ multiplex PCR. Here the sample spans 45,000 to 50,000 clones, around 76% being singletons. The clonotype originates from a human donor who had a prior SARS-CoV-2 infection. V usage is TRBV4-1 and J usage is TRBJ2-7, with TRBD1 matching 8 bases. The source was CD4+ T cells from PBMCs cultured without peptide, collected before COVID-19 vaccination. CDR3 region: CASSRGQGYEQYF. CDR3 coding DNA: TGCGCCAGCAGCCGCGGACAGGGCTACGAGCAGTACTTC.